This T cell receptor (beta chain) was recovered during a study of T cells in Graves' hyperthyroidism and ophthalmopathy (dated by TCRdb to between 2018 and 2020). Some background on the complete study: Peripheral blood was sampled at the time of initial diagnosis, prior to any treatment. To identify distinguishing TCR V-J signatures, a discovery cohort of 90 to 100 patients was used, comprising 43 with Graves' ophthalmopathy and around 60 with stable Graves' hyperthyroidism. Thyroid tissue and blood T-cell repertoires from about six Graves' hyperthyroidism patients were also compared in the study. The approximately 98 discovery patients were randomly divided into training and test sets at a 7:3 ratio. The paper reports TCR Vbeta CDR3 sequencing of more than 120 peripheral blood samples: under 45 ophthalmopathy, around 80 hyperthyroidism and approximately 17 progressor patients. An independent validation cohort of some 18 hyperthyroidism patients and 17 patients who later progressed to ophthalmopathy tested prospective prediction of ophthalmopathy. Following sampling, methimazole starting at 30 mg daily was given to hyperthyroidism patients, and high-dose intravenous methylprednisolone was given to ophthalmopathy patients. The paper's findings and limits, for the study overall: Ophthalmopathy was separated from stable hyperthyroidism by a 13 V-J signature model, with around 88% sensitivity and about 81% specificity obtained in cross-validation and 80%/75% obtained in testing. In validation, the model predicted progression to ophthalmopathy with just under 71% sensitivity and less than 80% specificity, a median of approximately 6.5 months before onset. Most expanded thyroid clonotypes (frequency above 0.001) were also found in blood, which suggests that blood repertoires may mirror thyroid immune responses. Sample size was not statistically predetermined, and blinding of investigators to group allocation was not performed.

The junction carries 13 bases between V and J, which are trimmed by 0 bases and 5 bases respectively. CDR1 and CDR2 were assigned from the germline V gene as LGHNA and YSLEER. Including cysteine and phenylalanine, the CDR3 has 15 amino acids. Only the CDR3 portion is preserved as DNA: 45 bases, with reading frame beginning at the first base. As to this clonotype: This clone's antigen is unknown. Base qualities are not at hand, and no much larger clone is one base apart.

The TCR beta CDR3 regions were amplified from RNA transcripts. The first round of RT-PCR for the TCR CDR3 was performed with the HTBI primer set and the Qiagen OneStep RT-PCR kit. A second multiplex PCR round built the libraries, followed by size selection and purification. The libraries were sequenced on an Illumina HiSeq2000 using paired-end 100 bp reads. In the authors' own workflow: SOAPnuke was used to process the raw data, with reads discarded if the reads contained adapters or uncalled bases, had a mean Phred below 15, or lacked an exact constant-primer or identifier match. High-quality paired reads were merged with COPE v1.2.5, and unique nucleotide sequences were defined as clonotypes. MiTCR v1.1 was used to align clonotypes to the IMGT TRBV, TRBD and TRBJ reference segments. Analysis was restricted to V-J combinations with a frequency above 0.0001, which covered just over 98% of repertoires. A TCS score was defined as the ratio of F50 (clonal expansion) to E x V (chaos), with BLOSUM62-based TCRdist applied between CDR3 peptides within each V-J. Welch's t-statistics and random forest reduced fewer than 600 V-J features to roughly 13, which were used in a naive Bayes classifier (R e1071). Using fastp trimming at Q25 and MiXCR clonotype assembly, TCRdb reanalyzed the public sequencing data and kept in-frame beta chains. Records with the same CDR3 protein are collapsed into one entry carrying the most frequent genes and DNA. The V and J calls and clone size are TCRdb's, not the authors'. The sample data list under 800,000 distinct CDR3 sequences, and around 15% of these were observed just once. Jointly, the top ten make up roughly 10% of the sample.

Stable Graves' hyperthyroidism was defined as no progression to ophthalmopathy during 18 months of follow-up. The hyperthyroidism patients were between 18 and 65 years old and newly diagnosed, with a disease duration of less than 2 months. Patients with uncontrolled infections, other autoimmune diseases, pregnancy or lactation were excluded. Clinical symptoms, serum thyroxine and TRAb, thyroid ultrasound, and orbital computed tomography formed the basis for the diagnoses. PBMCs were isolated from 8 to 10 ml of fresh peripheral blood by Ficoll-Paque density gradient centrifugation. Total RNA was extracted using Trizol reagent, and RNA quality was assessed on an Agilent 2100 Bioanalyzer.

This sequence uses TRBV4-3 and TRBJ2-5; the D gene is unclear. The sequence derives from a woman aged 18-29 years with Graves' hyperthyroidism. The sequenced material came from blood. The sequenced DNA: TGCGCCAGCAGCCAAGAGGGCGCCTTAGGGGAGACCCAGTACTTC. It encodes CASSQEGALGETQYF.